This paragraph covers one TCR beta chain sequence. This clone was detected a few times. No cognate antigen has been identified for it. Base qualities are not at hand, and no much larger clone is one base apart. The data are from a study of shared clonotypes between healthy human individuals (dated by TCRdb to 2020 to 2022). Study-level background: The cohort comprised a couple of women and a few men aged 18 to 49 years. To estimate repertoire size and how much clonotypes are shared between individuals, the study performed deep sequencing of blood TCR repertoires from roughly five healthy adults. For each donor, three plates each were used for CD4 naive and CD4 memory, two plates were used for CD8 naive, and one plate was used for CD8 memory. To increase sequencing depth and limit assay-specific biases, different laboratories used diverse techniques to prepare libraries and sequence TCR repertoires. Each donor's leukapheresis produced roughly between roughly 0.94 and 9.5 billion PBMCs.

For the CD8 naive samples, CD45RO-negative cells were positively selected for CCR7, yielding a CD45RA+CCR7+ population from which TemRA cells were excluded. Donors were healthy HIV-negative adults with no recently reported acute infections or vaccinations. Every donor was a Caucasian adult residing in Nashville, Tennessee, USA. After blood collection by leukapheresis, PBMCs were isolated using Ficoll-Histopaque density gradient centrifugation and then cryopreserved in the vapor phase of liquid nitrogen. Purity and quantity of every magnetically sorted T cell population were checked by analytical flow cytometry. Genomic DNA was isolated from each sorted fraction and quantified by UV absorbance on a Nanodrop 2000c. Inclusive of the bounding cysteine and phenylalanine, the CDR3 is 18 residues long. Of all the DNA, just the CDR3 is kept, 54 bases in frame from base 1. Trimming leaves V shorter by 3 bases and J shorter by 0 bases, with the junction holding 8 bases beyond the gene matches. The germline V gene provides CDR1 SGDLS and CDR2 YYNGEE.

Using the deep immunoSEQ assay, TCR CDR3 regions were amplified from genomic DNA by multiplex PCR. Genomic DNA extracted from each cell subset was distributed evenly over all wells of several immunoSEQ 96-well plates, and each plate served as one replicate. Each replicate PCR for sorted subsets received about 0.2 ug genomic DNA, equal to about 30,000 T cell genomes. Purified libraries were quantified with a Qubit 3.0 fluorometer, sized on a Bioanalyzer 2100, and re-quantified with the KAPA Library Quantification kit. Each immunoSEQ 96-well plate was sequenced on its own single-read 150-cycle Illumina NextSeq 550 flow cell. Per the authors' processing: The immunoSEQ output contained only junctional sequences without quality scores, so filtering could not match that applied to full-length reads. To assign V/J genes and CDR3, sequences were annotated using PyIR, a Python wrapper for IgBLAST v1.9, with IMGT germline references. Reads were removed for weak V/J assignments (E-value above 1e-6), missing CDR3, stop codons, out-of-frame junctions, or ambiguous translated residues. A V3J clonotype was defined by an identical inferred V gene, J gene, and CDR3 amino acid sequence. Percentage overlap between repertoires was calculated by dividing the number of shared unique clonotypes by the size of the smaller repertoire. RTK rarefaction, the Chao1 estimator, and Recon v2.1 estimates of unobserved clonotypes were used to assess repertoire richness. Generation probabilities for all TCRbeta clonotypes obtained by the gDNA method from a handful of donors were computed using OLGA. The source is immuneACCESS, and TCRdb retained only in-frame sequences with V and J called. Part of the clones is not carried over; for the studies checked, unresolved V genes explain less than half of this, and the remainder is unexplained. V, J and clone size are those of that table, while D and trimming were read from the DNA. Here the sample has hundreds of thousands of clones; roughly 96% occur a single time. Over 0.1% of the sample comes from the top ten.

What the study reported, not specific to this receptor: Compared with non-shared clonotypes, clonotypes shared by all four sorted-subset donors had higher generation probabilities. When several donors were compared, the shared fraction of clonotypes was about 5.5% for naive CD4, approximately 3.5% for naive CD8, 2.3% for memory CD4, and 0.35% to 0.4% for memory CD8. The genetic and exposure-history diversity represented was limited by the small number of donors. Naive subsets generally had larger estimated clonotype richness than memory subsets did. Incomplete sequencing was indicated by rarefaction of sorted-subset datasets, despite the large sequencing depth. Sampling was restricted to blood, and TCR repertoires in tissues likely differ from the TCR repertoires found in blood. Pairwise subsampling indicated that sequencing depth was expected to affect the degree of clonotype sharing among donors.

The sample taken for sequencing was naive CD8+ T cells sorted from blood. Explained via the paper, the cell subset or site label denotes: CD45RA+CCR7+. Recombination joined TRBV9 with TRBJ2-6, with TRBD1 matching 8 junction bases. This TCR was sampled from a young woman in good health. The CDR3 protein: CASSAPGQAFSGANVLTF. At the DNA level, the sequence is TGTGCCAGCAGCGCACCGGGACAGGCTTTCTCTGGGGCCAACGTCCTGACTTTC. The entire variable domain, with the stretches around the CDR3 drawn from the reference TRBV9 and TRBJ2-6 proteins, is DSGVTQTPKHLITATGQRVTLRCSPRSGDLSVYWYQQSLDQGLQFLIQYYNGEERAKGNILERFSAQQFPDLHSELNLSSLELGDSALYFCASSAPGQAFSGANVLTFGAGSRLTVL.